Here is one T cell receptor (beta chain) with its context. This specimen belongs to a study of blood T cell repertoires in COVID-19. Study overall: Acute-phase and convalescent COVID-19 samples originated in the United States, Italy and Spain. Nucleic acid was either cDNA or gDNA, and it came from T cells, B-cell-depleted T cells, or PBMCs.

CDR3 length: 16 residues. Germline V CDR1 and CDR2: MGHRA, YSYEKL. After removal of 0 bases from V and 7 bases from J, the junction contained 3 bases not matched to a gene. As originally analysed: Nucleated cell counts were estimated from reference gene primer amplification. TCRdb's copy holds only in-frame clones and misses some; the assay was immunoSEQ multiplex PCR. The V and J calls and the clone size are those of that table, but D and trimming were determined from the DNA. This sample carries fewer than 400,000 clones, around 85% of them seen once, and the ten largest clones take 3.6%. This chain uses TRBV4-1 with TRBJ2-1; 13 nucleotides agree with TRBD2. This TCR derives from a woman under 30 with acute or convalescent COVID-19. Input material: peripheral blood. The CDR3 region is CASSQEKTSGGNEQFF. The CDR3 nucleotides are TGCGCCAGCAGCCAAGAGAAGACTAGCGGGGGGAATGAGCAGTTCTTC.